This T cell receptor (beta chain) was obtained from a study of cytotoxic CD8 clonotypes in ibrutinib-treated CLL. Study summary: Patient counts were 11 relapsed/refractory, roughly 15 treatment-naive and fewer than 18 IGHV unmutated. Response material was collected after a median around 12 months of treatment, range 6 to 36.

About this clone itself: Its specificity is unknown.

The study's findings and limits: Rising at ibrutinib response, clonality subsequently fell back toward baseline at progression. Patients showed higher baseline clonality than age-matched healthy donors, and it tracked circulating CD8+ T-cell counts.

Germline CDR1 GTSNPN, CDR2 SVGIG (reference sequence). This CDR3 is 14 amino acids long. Between the trimmed V and J ends, which lost 0 bases and 6 bases, there was a span of 11 bases. Sequenced by immunoSEQ multiplex PCR; TCRdb stores in-frame clones only, minus some. Among 130,000 or so clones listed, about 85% were seen once. The J gene is TRBJ1-4, the V gene TRBV30; perhaps TRBD1 as D (5 bases). The source of this sequence is a human donor with chronic lymphocytic leukemia. This sample comprised PBMCs, obtained after 24 months of ibrutinib treatment. The CDR3 reads CAWSVERDDEKLFF. In nucleotides, the CDR3 is TGTGCCTGGAGTGTAGAAAGGGACGATGAAAAACTGTTTTTT.